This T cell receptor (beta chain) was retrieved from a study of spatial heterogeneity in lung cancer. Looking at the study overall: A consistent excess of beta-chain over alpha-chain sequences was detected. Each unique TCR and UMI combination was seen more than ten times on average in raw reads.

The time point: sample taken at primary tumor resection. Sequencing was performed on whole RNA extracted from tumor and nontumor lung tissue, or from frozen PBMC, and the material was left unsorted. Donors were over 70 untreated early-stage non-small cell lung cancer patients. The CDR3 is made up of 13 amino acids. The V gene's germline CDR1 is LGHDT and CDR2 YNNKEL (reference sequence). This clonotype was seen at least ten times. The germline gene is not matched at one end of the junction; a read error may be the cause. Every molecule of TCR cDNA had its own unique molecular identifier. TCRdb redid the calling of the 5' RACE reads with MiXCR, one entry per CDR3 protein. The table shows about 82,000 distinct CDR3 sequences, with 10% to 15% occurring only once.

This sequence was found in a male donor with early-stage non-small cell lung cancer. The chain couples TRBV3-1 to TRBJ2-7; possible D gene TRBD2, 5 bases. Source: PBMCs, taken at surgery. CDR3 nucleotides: TGTGCCAGCAGCCAAGACTTTTATGGCCGGCGGGACTTC. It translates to CASSQDFYGRRDF.